A selection of T cell receptor beta chains follows, all from one sample in a study of T cell responses to AZD1222 COVID-19 vaccine. Clones were sequenced by immunoSEQ multiplex PCR, and TCRdb holds only the in-frame ones, with some missing. The table has over 110,000 clones, 92% seen once. This sample comprised peripheral blood, obtained 28 days after the second AZD1222 dose. The origin of the receptors is an adult who received the AZD1222 COVID-19 vaccine. Each CDR3 is given without its conserved first and last residue. The D gene is left open where the match is weak. Size is stated for part of the rows, as once, few or many counts, or as a class when the clone is expanded.

J	V	size	D	CDR3
TRBJ1-2	TRBV7-8	-	TRBD1	ASSLDGTVGYT
TRBJ1-2	TRBV6-5	once	-	ASSYGDGHPSVGYT
TRBJ2-7	TRBV5-1	-	-	ASSWDGDTYEQY
TRBJ1-2	TRBV18	few	TRBD1	ASSPPTDRGHGYT
TRBJ1-1	TRBV19	-	TRBD1	ASSLQGEDTEAF
TRBJ2-7	TRBV19	-	-	ASSIVHHYSYEQY
TRBJ1-1	TRBV5-1	-	TRBD1	ASSQTGARTEAF
TRBJ2-1	TRBV6-4	-	TRBD2	ASSYGLAGGDEQF
TRBJ1-3	TRBV9	-	-	ASSSKGGSGNTIY
TRBJ2-1	TRBV7-2	once	-	ASSLAAASYNEQF
TRBJ2-7	TRBV11-2	-	-	ASSLARGGVHSYEQY
TRBJ1-5	TRBV7-3	-	TRBD1	ASSPQSRDRGPNQPQH
TRBJ2-1	TRBV12-3/TRBV12-4	-	-	ASSPLVRNEQF
TRBJ1-4	TRBV7-9	once	-	ASSHRGANEKLF
TRBJ2-1	TRBV24-1	-	TRBD1	ATSDVGTGLGDEQF
TRBJ1-1	TRBV12-3/TRBV12-4	-	TRBD1	ASGGQGHTEAF
TRBJ2-1	TRBV4-3	-	-	ASSQAGSYNEQF
TRBJ2-1	TRBV11-2	-	-	ASSSGRANNEQF
TRBJ1-4	TRBV19	-	TRBD1	ASTTVGQGVVSANEKLF
TRBJ2-1	TRBV13	once	TRBD1	ASSLLLGQGIDEQF
TRBJ2-3	TRBV7-3	-	-	ASSSGGLVTDTQY
TRBJ2-1	TRBV10-1	-	TRBD2	ASSWRLADEQF
TRBJ2-1	TRBV7-2	-	-	ASAQTKDEQF
TRBJ1-1	TRBV9	once	TRBD1	ASSVEQGGMVEAF
TRBJ1-2	TRBV4-1	-	TRBD1	ASSQGLVLDRGNYGYT
TRBJ1-1	TRBV5-4	-	-	ASSRSAGLNSAEAF
TRBJ2-5	TRBV4-1	-	TRBD1	ASSHPVTGVETQY